One sample yielded the 27 T cell receptor beta chains listed below, sequenced in a study of human T cells and chemical hapten exposure. Regarding time point: pre-sensitization, week 0. Treatment noted: therapeutic diphenylcyclopropenone sensitization with weekly scalp DPC. TCRdb re-analysed the RACE reads in MiXCR, keeping a single row per CDR3 protein. The data show 190,000 or so distinct CDR3 sequences, 25% to 35% seen once. The material was whole blood, obtained in connection with sensitization to the hapten diphenylcyclopropenone (DPC). These receptor sequences come from a woman under 40 with alopecia areata. Some clones in this sample may be carry-over from other donors' samples.

This clonotype was observed a few times. The rearrangement links TRBV29-1 to TRBJ2-1; D unclear. The CDR3 has 10 residues. Germline CDR1 SQVTM, CDR2 ANQGSEA. The V gene lost 7 bases and the J gene lost 7 bases, with 8 bases spanning the gap. The CDR3 coding sequence is TGCAGCGGGGCCAAAAATGAGCAGTTCTTC. As protein: CSGAKNEQFF.

This chain connects TRBV27 to TRBJ1-2, with D hard to call. V was clipped by 2 bases and J by 11 bases, with 18 bases between them. The CDR3 is 14 amino acids. Germline V CDR1 and CDR2: MNHEY, SMNVEV (reference sequence). The CDR3, as DNA: TGTGCCAGCAGTTTAACCGGGTCCGTCATGGGTTACACCTTC. Protein product: CASSLTGSVMGYTF.

The V gene is TRBV5-6, the J gene TRBJ1-2, with D possibly being TRBD1 (5 bases). Germline assignment: CDR1 SGHDT and CDR2 YYEEEE. Trimming took 0 bases from V and 5 from J, leaving 14 bases between them. This CDR3 is 15 amino acids long. The CDR3: CASSLDRRQPYGYTF. In DNA form, the CDR3 reads TGTGCCAGCAGCTTGGATCGGCGACAGCCTTATGGCTACACCTTC. The variable domain in full, completed from reference TRBV5-6 and TRBJ1-2, reads DAGVTQSPTHLIKTRGQQVTLRCSPKSGHDTVSWYQQALGQGPQFIFQYYEEEERQRGNFPDRFSGHQFPNYSSELNVNALLLGDSALYLCASSLDRRQPYGYTFGSGTRLTVV.

This rearrangement joins TRBV4-1 to TRBJ2-3; 9 positions match TRBD2. This CDR3 has 16 amino acids. Per germline, CDR1 MGHRA and CDR2 YSYEKL. V was pared by 4 bases and J by 4 bases, with 9 bases of the junction left unmatched. CDR3 amino acids: CASSLEWRGGSDTQYF. CDR3 sequence (DNA): TGCGCCAGCAGCCTCGAGTGGCGGGGGGGGTCAGATACGCAGTATTTT.

Only a few counts were recorded for this clonotype. This chain connects TRBV7-2 to TRBJ2-5, with a tentative D call TRBD2 (6 bases). V was trimmed by 2 bases and J by 2 bases, leaving 12 bases between them. The CDR3 is 15 amino acids. The germline V gene encodes CDR1 SGHTA and CDR2 FQGNSA. This CDR3 is CASSLMALAQETQYF. CDR3 DNA: TGTGCCAGCAGCTTAATGGCACTAGCACAAGAGACCCAGTACTTC.

The sample holds a few counts of this clonotype. V and J are TRBV28 and TRBJ1-5; 9 bases fit TRBD1. CDR1 and CDR2 from the germline V gene are MDHEN and SYDVKM. Trimming at V came to 6 bases and at J to 7 bases, leaving 13 bases not matched to a gene. The CDR3 covers 16 residues. The CDR3 coding sequence is TGTGCCAGCAGGTCAGTCCCGGGACAGGGTTGGCAGCCCCAGCATTTT. It is translated as CASRSVPGQGWQPQHF.

V usage is TRBV4-2 and J usage is TRBJ1-4; TRBD1 matches at 8 bases. This CDR3 contains 14 residues. With 2 bases clipped from V and 6 bases from J, the junction kept 2 bases outside the gene matches. Germline-derived CDR1 and CDR2 are LGHNA and YNFKEQ. The chain's CDR3 is CASSQQGADEKLFF. The CDR3, as DNA: TGTGCCAGCAGCCAACAGGGGGCTGATGAAAAACTGTTTTTT.

The V and J genes are TRBV15 and TRBJ2-3; TRBD1 matches 7 bases. The ends lost 2 bases at V and 3 bases at J; junction bases unmatched: 2. Germline V gene lookup returns CDR1 LNHNV and CDR2 YYDKDF (reference sequence). This CDR3 contains 14 residues. In DNA form, the CDR3 reads TGTGCCACCAGCAGAAGACAGGGAACAGATACGCAGTATTTT. Protein: CATSRRQGTDTQYF.

This clonotype was counted a few times. This chain uses TRBV29-1 with TRBJ2-7, with 10 bases matching TRBD1. Germline V gene sequence: CDR1 SQVTM, CDR2 ANQGSEA. Unmatched junction bases numbered 5, after V lost 6 bases and J lost 6 bases. The CDR3 runs to 12 residues. The CDR3: CSVGTGETEQYF. CDR3 nucleotide sequence: TGCAGCGTCGGGACAGGGGAAACCGAGCAGTACTTC.

This clonotype came up a few times. The chain links TRBV7-9 to TRBJ2-1; D perhaps matches TRBD2 (7 bases). Trimming pared 6 bases from V and 7 bases from J, leaving 13 bases between. The CDR3 runs to 13 residues. The V gene's germline CDR1 is SEHNR and CDR2 FQNEAQ (reference sequence). CDR3 protein: CASSPGGPNEQFF. The CDR3 DNA reads as TGTGCCAGCAGTCCCGGGGGGCCGAATGAGCAGTTCTTC.

This clonotype showed up just a few times. This chain joins TRBV4-3 and TRBJ1-1; D call uncertain. V gave up 0 bases and J gave up 1 base, with 9 bases separating them. Germline V CDR1 and CDR2: LGHNA, YSLEER. This CDR3 contains 15 residues. The CDR3 loop reads CASSQDWIGNTEAFF. DNA of the CDR3: TGCGCCAGCAGCCAAGATTGGATTGGGAACACTGAAGCTTTCTTT.

The genes are TRBV29-1 and TRBJ2-1; either TRBD1 or TRBD2 may supply D (5 bases each). Looked up from germline, CDR1 is SQVTM and CDR2 is ANQGSEA. The CDR3 spans 13 residues. V lost 1 base to trimming and J lost 9 bases, with 13 bases between them. The CDR3 bases are TGCAGCGTTGAAGTATCAGTGGGGACTGAGCAGTTCTTC. It specifies CSVEVSVGTEQFF.

This clonotype was recorded a few times. This CDR3 is CSAKKSGYYQPQHF. As DNA, the CDR3 is TGCAGTGCCAAGAAGTCGGGCTACTATCAGCCCCAGCATTTT. V is TRBV20-1 and J is TRBJ1-5; no clear D. The V and J ends lost 6 bases and 5 bases respectively, with 17 bases between them. CDR1 is DFQATT and CDR2 is SNEGSKA in the germline V gene (reference sequence). The CDR3 consists of 14 residues.

This chain connects TRBV18 to TRBJ2-7; D not resolved. V gave up 3 bases and J gave up 6 bases, with 12 bases separating them. The CDR3 spans 13 residues. Germline CDR1 is KGHSH and CDR2 is LQKENI. CDR3 nucleotide sequence: TGTGCCAGCTCACCCTCCGGACGGTCCGAGCAGTACTTC. Amino acids: CASSPSGRSEQYF.

This clonotype turned up a few times. V gene TRBV6-1 combines with J gene TRBJ2-3; 10 bases agree with TRBD1. The ends lost 8 bases at V and 6 bases at J; junction bases unmatched: 8. The length of the CDR3 is 14 residues. Germline CDR1 reads MNHNS; CDR2 reads SASEGT. CDR3 in amino acids: CASLRDRGMDTQYF. In DNA form, the CDR3 reads TGTGCCAGCCTCCGGGACAGGGGTATGGATACGCAGTATTTT.

This clonotype was detected only a few times. V is TRBV11-1 and J is TRBJ1-6; no clear D gene. Trimming stripped 1 base from V and 8 bases from J, with 3 bases between. The CDR3 contains 12 residues. The V gene's germline CDR1 is SGHAT and CDR2 FQDESV (reference sequence). The CDR3 DNA reads as TGTGCCAGCAGCTTAGGATATTCACCCCTCCACTTT. This sequence encodes CASSLGYSPLHF. The full variable domain, its missing parts supplied by reference TRBV11-1 and TRBJ1-6, is EAEVAQSPRYKITEKSQAVAFWCDPISGHATLYWYRQILGQGPELLVQFQDESVVDDSQLPKDRFSAERLKGVDSTLKIQPAELGDSAMYLCASSLGYSPLHFGNGTRLTVT.

This chain connects TRBV20-1 to TRBJ2-6; D remains ambiguous. Germline CDR1 reads DFQATT; CDR2 reads SNEGSKA (reference sequence). CDR3 length: 15 amino acids. V was pared by 0 bases and J by 4 bases, with 10 bases between. CDR3 DNA sequence: TGCAGTGCTAGAGAGTCTGGCGACGGGGCCAACGTCCTGACTTTC. Residues: CSARESGDGANVLTF.

The J gene is TRBJ1-5, the V gene TRBV12-3 or TRBV12-4, with D tentatively TRBD1 (5 bases). Trimming stripped 6 bases from V and 2 bases from J, with 14 bases between. The CDR3 is made up of 15 amino acids. DNA for the CDR3: TGTGCCAGCAGGCCCACAGGTCTAGGCAATCAGCCCCAGCATTTT. Its translation is CASRPTGLGNQPQHF.

This clonotype was recorded many times. The V and J genes are TRBV27 and TRBJ2-7, with D possibly TRBD1 on 6 matching bases. CDR3 length equals 13 residues. Germline values: CDR1 MNHEY, CDR2 SMNVEV (reference sequence). Trimming shortened V by 5 bases and J by 2 bases, and 10 bases separated the two germline ends. The CDR3 region is CASSKGVTYEQYF. CDR3 nucleotide sequence: TGTGCCAGCAGTAAGGGGGTGACCTACGAGCAGTACTTC.

The chain links TRBV21-1 to TRBJ1-5; TRBD1, the table's D call, lacks a check against the DNA. TRBV21-1 is labeled a pseudogene. The CDR3 is 18 residues long. In DNA, the CDR3 is TGTACCAGCAGCCGAAGCTTGCCGAGGACCTGTGGAAATCAGCCCCAGCATTTT. Protein: CTSSRSLPRTCGNQPQHF.

The chain combines TRBV27 with TRBJ2-1, with 13 nucleotides matching TRBD2. CDR3 length equals 17 residues. Germline V lookup: CDR1 MNHEY, CDR2 SMNVEV (reference sequence). Losses at the gene ends were 10 bases for V and 2 bases for J; bases not matched to a gene: 11. The CDR3 here is CAIRTSGSPTTYNEQFF. CDR3 bases: TGTGCCATCCGGACTAGCGGGAGTCCTACTACCTACAATGAGCAGTTCTTC.

CDR3 protein: CSVEKGVGAEAFF. The CDR3 DNA reads TGCAGCGTTGAGAAGGGGGTAGGGGCTGAAGCTTTCTTT. The chain carries TRBV29-1 and TRBJ1-1; tentative D call: TRBD1 (6 bases). The ends were cut back, 3 bases at V and 6 bases at J, with 14 bases in the middle. CDR3 length: 13 residues. Germline CDR1 SQVTM, CDR2 ANQGSEA.

The chain employs TRBV7-8 and TRBJ2-3, with D possibly being TRBD1 or TRBD2 (5 bases each). The germline gives CDR1 SGHVS, CDR2 FQNEAQ. The CDR3 contains 14 residues. Trimming took off 3 bases at V and 4 bases at J, with 11 bases between the two ends. CDR3 sequence (DNA): TGTGCCAGCAGCTTTGGGGGTAGGGCAGATACGCAGTATTTT. Protein product: CASSFGGRADTQYF.

The chain links TRBV5-1 to TRBJ2-7, with D tentatively TRBD1 or TRBD2 (5 bases each). Germline assignment: CDR1 SGHRS and CDR2 YFSETQ. Trimming shortened V by 4 bases and J by 4 bases, and 18 bases separated the two germline ends. CDR3 length equals 15 residues. The DNA for the CDR3 is TGCGCCAGCAGCCAACCGGGACCCGAGGCTTACGAGCAGTACTTC. It specifies CASSQPGPEAYEQYF.

This clonotype was detected ten times or more. The CDR3 sequence is CASSYGPETQYF. In DNA form, the CDR3 reads TGTGCCAGCAGCTACGGTCCAGAGACCCAGTACTTC. The chain links TRBV14 to TRBJ2-5; D uncertain. Trimming cost V 5 bases and J 4 bases, with 8 bases left between them. The CDR3 is 12 residues long. The germline V gene has CDR1 SGHDN and CDR2 FVKESK. Looking up the rest from reference TRBV14 and TRBJ2-5 gives the full variable domain: EAGVTQFPSHSVIEKGQTVTLRCDPISGHDNLYWYRRVMGKEIKFLLHFVKESKQDESGMPNNRFLAERTGGTYSTLKVQPAELEDSGVYFCASSYGPETQYFGPGTRLLVL.

This clonotype showed up just once. CDR3 DNA sequence: TGTGCCAGCAGCCCTTGGTCCGGGGTCTCAGAGACCCAGTACTTC. It specifies CASSPWSGVSETQYF. This rearrangement joins TRBV11-2 to TRBJ2-5; TRBD2 is a possible D gene (5 bases). The CDR3 is 15 amino acids. Trimming cost V 5 bases and J 4 bases, with 17 bases left between them. The germline V gene encodes CDR1 SGHAT and CDR2 FQNNGV. The variable domain in full, with the rest retrieved from reference TRBV11-2 and TRBJ2-5, is EAGVAQSPRYKIIEKRQSVAFWCNPISGHATLYWYQQILGQGPKLLIQFQNNGVVDDSQLPKDRFSAERLKGVDSTLKIQPAKLEDSAVYLCASSPWSGVSETQYFGPGTRLLVL.

The chain recombines TRBV20-1 with TRBJ2-1; D is undetermined. The germline V gene has CDR1 DFQATT and CDR2 SNEGSKA (reference sequence). V shed 7 bases and J shed 3 bases, with 13 bases lying between them. There are 13 residues in the CDR3. CDR3 loop: CSGGGPGYNEQFF. The CDR3 bases are TGCAGTGGGGGTGGGCCGGGCTACAATGAGCAGTTCTTC.